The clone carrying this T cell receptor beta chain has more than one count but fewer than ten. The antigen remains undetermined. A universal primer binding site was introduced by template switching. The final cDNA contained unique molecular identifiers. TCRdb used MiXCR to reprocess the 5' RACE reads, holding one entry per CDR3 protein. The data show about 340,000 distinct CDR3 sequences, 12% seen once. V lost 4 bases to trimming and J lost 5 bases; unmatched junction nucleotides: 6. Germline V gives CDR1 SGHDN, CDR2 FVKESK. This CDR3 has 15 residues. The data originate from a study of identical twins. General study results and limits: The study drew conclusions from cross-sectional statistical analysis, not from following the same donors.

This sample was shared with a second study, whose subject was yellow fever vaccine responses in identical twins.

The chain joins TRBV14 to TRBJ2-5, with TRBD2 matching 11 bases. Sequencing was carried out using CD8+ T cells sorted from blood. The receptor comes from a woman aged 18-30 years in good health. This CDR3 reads CASSPTTSGVETQYF. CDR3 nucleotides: TGTGCCAGCAGCCCGACGACTAGCGGGGTGGAGACCCAGTACTTC.